This is a list of T cell receptor beta chains from one sample in a study of response to subunit inactivated influenza vaccine. MiXCR, applied by TCRdb to the RT-PCR reads, yields one record per CDR3 protein. The repertoire has approximately 500,000 distinct CDR3 sequences, 10% to 15% of them found once; the top ten carry around 12%. Sequenced material: PBMCs from blood, taken 40 to 50 days after vaccination. These receptors came from a man in his fifties or sixties who received an inactivated influenza vaccine. Both conserved end residues are part of each CDR3. D genes are given only for firm matches. Rows give clone size only sometimes, using once, few, many, or a class for an expanded clone.

TRBD2 many 19 TRBJ2-1 TRBV12-3/TRBV12-4 TGTGCCAGCAGTTCAGGGACTAGCGGGAGGGCCAGGTCCTACAATGAGCAGTTCTTC CASSSGTSGRARSYNEQFF
TRBD1 . 15 TRBJ2-7 TRBV5-1 TGCGCCAGCAGCTTGAGACAGGGTCGTGGGTACGAGCAGTACTTC CASSLRQGRGYEQYF
TRBD1 . 16 TRBJ2-5 TRBV6-2/TRBV6-3 TGTGCCAGCAGTTACCTCAAGGGACAGACGCAAGAGACCCAGTACTTC CASSYLKGQTQETQYF
. few 14 TRBJ2-1 TRBV12-3/TRBV12-4 TGTGCCAGCAGGGGGAGGCGGGGAAGGTTAGAGCAGTTCTTC CASRGRRGRLEQFF
. . 14 TRBJ2-7 TRBV9 TGTGCCAGCAGCGGGAGGGACCTGACCTACGAGCAGTACTTC CASSGRDLTYEQYF
. many 15 TRBJ2-1 TRBV6-5 TGTGCCAGCAGTTATGGAGGCGGTACTGACAATGAGCAGTTCTTC CASSYGGGTDNEQFF
. . 16 TRBJ2-3 TRBV5-1 TGCGCCAGCAGCCTGCCTCTGGCTTCTAGCACAGATACGCAGTATTTT CASSLPLASSTDTQYF
TRBD1 many 14 TRBJ2-7 TRBV29-1 TGCAGCGTTGGGGGGAGACAGGGAGTCTACGAGCAGTACTTC CSVGGRQGVYEQYF
. . 13 TRBJ2-5 TRBV12-3/TRBV12-4 TGTGCCAGCAGTTTAAACAGGTTGGGCACCCAGTACTTC CASSLNRLGTQYF
. few 17 TRBJ2-7 TRBV4-2 TGTGCCAGCAGCCAAGGGTTTGTAGACGGTACATCCTACGAGCAGTACTTC CASSQGFVDGTSYEQYF
. few 17 TRBJ1-5 TRBV4-1 TGCGCCAGCAGCCAAGATCGGCAGGGAGTAAGCAATCAGCCCCAGCATTTT CASSQDRQGVSNQPQHF
TRBD1 few 14 TRBJ1-6 TRBV12-3/TRBV12-4 TGTGCCAGCAGTTTACAGGACAGGGATTCACCCCTCCACTTT CASSLQDRDSPLHF
. many 13 TRBJ2-1 TRBV6-5 TGTGCCAGCAGTTACTCAACATACAATGAGCAGTTCTTC CASSYSTYNEQFF
TRBD2 few 16 TRBJ2-7 TRBV7-8 TGTGCCAGCAGCCCGACGGGGGGGGACCCCGTTTACGAGCAGTACTTC CASSPTGGDPVYEQYF
. few 13 TRBJ2-7 TRBV6-2/TRBV6-3 TGTGCCAGCAGTCACGGAGGGTTCTACGAGCAGTACTTC CASSHGGFYEQYF
TRBD2 many 13 TRBJ2-3 TRBV20-1 TGCAGTGCCTGGAAGACTAGCTCTGATACGCAGTATTTT CSAWKTSSDTQYF
TRBD2 few 16 TRBJ2-1 TRBV20-1 TGCAGTGCTAGAGATGTCGCGGGGGTTATCTACAATGAGCAGTTCTTC CSARDVAGVIYNEQFF
TRBD1 few 16 TRBJ2-5 TRBV7-9 TGTGCCAGCAGCTTAGGTCAAGGGGGCTCATCGGAGACCCAGTACTTC CASSLGQGGSSETQYF
TRBD2 few 15 TRBJ2-3 TRBV15 TGTGCCACCAGTAAGATAGCGGGTAGCACAGATACGCAGTATTTT CATSKIAGSTDTQYF
. few 14 TRBJ2-7 TRBV3-1 TGTGCCAGCAGCCAAAAGGGACATATCTACGAGCAGTACTTC CASSQKGHIYEQYF
. . 13 TRBJ2-7 TRBV7-2 TGTGCCAGCAGCTTAAACGCTGGGTACGAGCAGTACTTC CASSLNAGYEQYF
. . 17 TRBJ2-1 TRBV10-3 TGTGCCATCAGTGAGTCCGGGGCGGCGCGCTCCTACAATGAGCAGTTCTTC CAISESGAARSYNEQFF
TRBD2 . 15 TRBJ2-1 TRBV9 TGTGCCAGCAGCGTAGTGAGCGGGAGGTACAATGAGCAGTTCTTC CASSVVSGRYNEQFF
. few 17 TRBJ2-2 TRBV3-1 TGTGCCAGCAGCCAAGTGGCATTCGAGAGGGGGACCGGGGAGCTGTTTTTT CASSQVAFERGTGELFF
TRBD1 . 16 TRBJ2-1 TRBV7-9 TGTGCCAGCAGCTTAACAGGGGCACGGTCCTACAATGAGCAGTTCTTC CASSLTGARSYNEQFF
TRBD1 few 17 TRBJ2-1 TRBV4-3 TGCGCCAGCAGCCAAGAGGCTGGGACAGGGATCTACAATGAGCAGTTCTTC CASSQEAGTGIYNEQFF
. . 14 TRBJ2-1 TRBV7-2 TGTGCCACCCAGAATCCCGCTCGGTACAATGAGCAGTTCTTC CATQNPARYNEQFF
. few 14 TRBJ2-7 TRBV11-2 TGTGCCAGCAGCTTAGGCAGGGGGGACTACGAGCAGTACTTC CASSLGRGDYEQYF
TRBD2 . 16 TRBJ2-7 TRBV20-1 TGCAGTGCTCCCTATAGCGGGGGGGCGCGTTTCTACGAGCAGTACTTC CSAPYSGGARFYEQYF
. . 13 TRBJ2-5 TRBV6-2/TRBV6-3 TGTGCCAGCAGGCCCGGAAAGGGGGAGACCCAGTACTTC CASRPGKGETQYF
. . 17 TRBJ2-7 TRBV4-3 TGCGCCAGCAGCCAAGTATATATTCGGGACACTTTGTACGAGCAGTACTTC CASSQVYIRDTLYEQYF